The 18 T cell receptor beta chains listed next were all sequenced from one sample in a study of memory CD4+ T cells and cytomegalovirus serostatus. Produced via immunoSEQ multiplex PCR; TCRdb's table is partial and in-frame only. The sample has 50,000 to 70,000 clones; around 79% are singletons. Single viable CD3+CD4+CD8-CD45RO+ cells were sorted as the memory CD4+ T cells. Material for sequencing was memory CD4+ T cells from blood. These receptors were collected from an adult in good health and CMV-seropositive.

The chain couples TRBV27 to TRBJ1-2, with 7 bases that match TRBD1. Unmatched junction bases numbered 12, after V lost 3 bases and J lost 2 bases. CDR1 MNHEY and CDR2 SMNVEV come from the germline V gene (reference sequence). The CDR3 has 17 amino acids. The CDR3 is CASSFTGLEGANYGYTF. The CDR3 DNA is TGTGCCAGCAGTTTTACGGGTTTAGAGGGGGCAAACTATGGCTACACCTTC.

The genes are TRBV28 and TRBJ2-5; D might be TRBD1 (6 bases). This CDR3 is 16 amino acids long. V gave up 5 bases and J gave up 2 bases, with 18 bases separating them. CDR1 and CDR2 from the germline V gene are MDHEN and SYDVKM. CDR3 sequence: CASSDPGAGLQETQYF. CDR3 DNA: TGTGCCAGCAGTGACCCAGGGGCAGGCCTTCAAGAGACCCAGTACTTC.

This rearrangement joins TRBV11-2 to TRBJ1-3; D unresolved. The CDR3 is 14 amino acids. Germline-derived CDR1 and CDR2 are SGHAT and FQNNGV. The V end was cut by 5 bases, the J end by 0 bases, with 8 bases between. CDR3 region: CASSPTYSGNTIYF. The CDR3 bases are TGTGCCAGCAGCCCGACCTACTCTGGAAACACCATATATTTT.

The V gene is TRBV11-3, the J gene TRBJ2-7; 13 nucleotides line up with TRBD2. J lost 6 bases, V lost 4 bases, and 0 bases had no gene match. The CDR3 length is 13 residues. Per germline, CDR1 SGHNT and CDR2 YENEEA. In DNA, the CDR3 is TGTGCCAGCAGCTGGACTAGCGGGAGCGAGCAGTACTTC. Translation: CASSWTSGSEQYF.

This chain connects TRBV19 to TRBJ1-1; a weak D match, TRBD1 (5 bases). CDR3 length equals 12 residues. The ends were cut back, 6 bases at V and 5 bases at J, with 10 bases in the middle. Germline V gives CDR1 LNHDA, CDR2 SQIVND (reference sequence). CDR3 amino acids: CASRVWGTEAFF. The DNA for the CDR3 is TGTGCCAGTAGAGTCTGGGGGACTGAAGCTTTCTTT.

V usage is TRBV7-2 and J usage is TRBJ2-5, with TRBD1 matching 8 bases. This CDR3 has 14 amino acids. Germline V CDR1 and CDR2: SGHTA, FQGNSA. Trimming at V came to 5 bases and at J to 7 bases, leaving 9 bases not matched to a gene. This CDR3 reads CASSQGARGGTQYF. As DNA, the CDR3 is TGTGCCAGCAGCCAGGGGGCGCGGGGTGGGACCCAGTACTTC.

This sequence joins TRBV7-9 and TRBJ1-4; 7 nucleotides line up with TRBD1. Germline CDR1 and CDR2: SEHNR and FQNEAQ (reference sequence). The CDR3 has 15 residues. J gave up 4 bases and V 1 base, and 3 bases lay outside the gene matches. For the CDR3, the DNA is TGTGCCAGCAGCTTAGGGGACAGCGTTAATGAAAAACTGTTTTTT. Protein product: CASSLGDSVNEKLFF.

The rearrangement links TRBV7-2 to TRBJ1-2; 10 nucleotides line up with TRBD1. Unmatched junction bases numbered 8, after V lost 4 bases and J lost 12 bases. The CDR3 consists of 13 residues. Germline V gene lookup returns CDR1 SGHTA and CDR2 FQGNSA. This CDR3 reads CASSSYGTGDNTF. The CDR3 nucleotides read TGTGCCAGCAGCTCCTACGGGACAGGGGACAACACCTTC. Filled out from reference TRBV7-2 and TRBJ1-2, the complete variable domain reads GAGVSQSPSNKVTEKGKDVELRCDPISGHTALYWYRQSLGQGLEFLIYFQGNSAPDKSGLPSDRFSAERTGGSVSTLTIQRTQQEDSAVYLCASSSYGTGDNTFGSGTRLTVV.

V is TRBV19 and J is TRBJ1-5, with no clear D. CDR3 size: 15 residues. Germline V gene data show CDR1 as LNHDA and CDR2 as SQIVND (reference sequence). Trimming stripped 3 bases from V and 6 bases from J, with 15 bases between. DNA for the CDR3: TGTGCCAGTAGTATCGCGGAAGGGCGGAGTCAGCCCCAGCATTTT. It translates to CASSIAEGRSQPQHF.

CDR3 residues: CASGQLYGGYTF. CDR3 nucleotides: TGTGCCAGTGGACAGCTCTATGGCGGCTACACCTTC. The rearrangement joins TRBV19 to TRBJ1-2, with D possibly matching TRBD1 (6 bases). CDR3 length: 12 residues. Germline CDR1 LNHDA, CDR2 SQIVND (reference sequence). Trimming took off 8 bases at V and 8 bases at J, with 15 bases between the two ends. The whole variable domain, filled in from reference TRBV19 and TRBJ1-2, reads DGGITQSPKYLFRKEGQNVTLSCEQNLNHDAMYWYRQDPGQGLRLIYYSQIVNDFQKGDIAEGYSVSREKKESFPLTVTSAQKNPTAFYLCASGQLYGGYTFGSGTRLTVV.

This chain uses TRBV7-2 with TRBJ2-7; 7 nucleotides line up with TRBD2. The CDR3 totals 13 residues. V lost 1 base, J lost 9 bases, and 6 bases stayed unmatched. The germline gives CDR1 SGHTA, CDR2 FQGNSA. The CDR3, as DNA: TGTGCCAGCAGCTTAGATGGGACTACGTTGCAGTACTTC. This gives the protein CASSLDGTTLQYF.

This clone was observed once. The rearrangement links TRBV28 to TRBJ1-5, with a possible D match to TRBD1 (6 bases). V lost 2 bases and J 5 bases, leaving 16 bases between the germline ends. CDR1 is MDHEN and CDR2 is SYDVKM in the germline V gene. The CDR3 totals 16 residues. CDR3 coding DNA: TGTGCCAGCAGTTTAGGGGGACAAGTTAGTTATCAGCCCCAGCATTTT. Translated: CASSLGGQVSYQPQHF.

The chain links TRBV5-8 to TRBJ2-3; 9 bases fit TRBD2. J lost 2 bases, V lost 6 bases, and 10 bases had no gene match. This CDR3 comprises 16 residues. Germline values: CDR1 SGHTS, CDR2 YDEGEE. DNA of the CDR3: TGTGCCAGCACGGCTAGCGGGAACCCGATCACAGATACGCAGTATTTT. This gives the protein CASTASGNPITDTQYF.

The gene calls are TRBV2 and TRBJ1-2; D not resolved. This CDR3 contains 15 residues. V lost 6 bases, J lost 8 bases, and 22 bases lay in between. Germline V gene data show CDR1 as SNHLY and CDR2 as FYNNEI. CDR3 in amino acids: CASSRTRAGGEGYTF. The CDR3 coding sequence is TGTGCCAGCAGCAGAACCCGGGCAGGAGGTGAGGGCTACACCTTC.

This chain links TRBV18 with TRBJ2-7; TRBD1 aligns across 7 bases. This CDR3 comprises 13 residues. Germline V CDR1 and CDR2: KGHSH, LQKENI. V dropped 6 bases and J dropped 3; count of bases not matched to a gene: 5. The DNA of the CDR3 is TGTGCCAGCTCGGGTGGACAGGACTACGAGCAGTACGTC. Translating it yields CASSGGQDYEQYV.

The chain recombines TRBV5-1 with TRBJ2-3; 10 positions match TRBD2. J was trimmed by 9 bases and V by 4 bases; bases with no gene match: 14. The germline gives CDR1 SGHRS, CDR2 YFSETQ. The CDR3 is made up of 16 amino acids. The CDR3 loop reads CASSRSAGGAPRTQYF. In DNA, the CDR3 is TGCGCCAGCAGCCGGTCAGCGGGAGGGGCCCCCAGGACGCAGTATTTT.

The gene calls are TRBV18 and TRBJ2-2; TRBD2 is a possible D gene (5 bases). This CDR3 contains 15 residues. Germline assignment: CDR1 KGHSH and CDR2 LQKENI. Trimming cost V 1 base and J 5 bases, with 11 bases left between them. The CDR3 spells CASSPRNGDTGELFF. Here the CDR3 DNA reads TGTGCCAGCTCACCACGTAACGGGGATACCGGGGAGCTGTTTTTT.

The chain has TRBV27 and TRBJ2-7, with D perhaps assigned TRBD1 or TRBD2 (5 bases each). Per the germline V gene, CDR1 is MNHEY and CDR2 is SMNVEV (reference sequence). This CDR3 has 15 amino acids. V gave up 1 base and J gave up 5 bases, with 15 bases separating them. CDR3 sequence (DNA): TGTGCCAGCAGTTTATTTGAGGGGCTAATGAACGAGCAGTACTTC. This translates into CASSLFEGLMNEQYF.